Following are 5 T cell receptor beta chains from one sample sequenced in a study of regulatory T cells in long-lasting Graves disease. The time point: newly diagnosed GD, antithyroid drugs for less than 3 months. With RNA extracted from PBMCs as input, the TCR library was made. Library construction for TCR beta used iRepertoire HTBI primers and Arm-PCR of CDR3 regions. A single record per CDR3 protein comes from TCRdb applying MiXCR to the multiplex PCR reads. The sample has hundreds of thousands of distinct CDR3 sequences; around 15% are singletons. This sample was shared with a second study, whose subject was T cells in Graves' hyperthyroidism and ophthalmopathy.

The sequencing used peripheral blood mononuclear cells (PBMCs), collected at new diagnosis, from a patient treated with antithyroid drugs. The receptor source for this set is a woman aged 25 to 39 with Graves disease.

This clonotype was seen at least ten times. This chain links TRBV15 with TRBJ1-3, with D tentatively TRBD1 (6 bases). Germline CDR1 is LNHNV and CDR2 is YYDKDF (reference sequence). The CDR3 spans 16 residues. Trimming removed 5 bases at V and 0 bases at J, with 14 bases between. CDR3 amino acids: CATSRGQWNSGNTIYF. The CDR3 region has the DNA TGTGCCACCAGCCGAGGACAGTGGAACTCTGGAAACACCATATATTTT.

Details on this clonotype: This sequence may be a read error, since a much larger clone differs from it by one base. V gene TRBV28 combines with J gene TRBJ2-7; possibly TRBD1 for D (6 bases). The CDR3 runs to 16 residues. V was pared by 0 bases and J by 5 bases, with 17 bases between. Per germline, CDR1 MDHEN and CDR2 SYDVKM. The DNA for the CDR3 is TGTGCCAGCAGTTTATGGCCCGGGGCAGGGGAAAACGAGCAGTACTTC. It yields the protein CASSLWPGAGENEQYF.

This clonotype was observed a handful of times. The CDR3: CASSEGVGLGQPQHF. The CDR3 DNA sequence: TGTGCCAGCAGTGAGGGGGTTGGACTGGGACAGCCCCAGCATTTT. The chain couples TRBV6-1 to TRBJ1-5, with D perhaps TRBD1 (5 bases). CDR1 and CDR2 from the germline V gene are MNHNS and SASEGT. CDR3 length equals 15 residues. The V and J ends lost 3 bases and 7 bases respectively, with 16 bases between them.

This clonotype was observed at least ten times. The chain uses TRBV2 and TRBJ1-2; TRBD1 matches 8 bases. The V segment lost 4 bases and the J segment 7 bases; nucleotides outside the gene matches: 8. CDR3 length equals 14 residues. Germline loops: CDR1 SNHLY, CDR2 FYNNEI. The CDR3: CASSVKGTGLGYTF. CDR3 sequence (DNA): TGTGCCAGCAGTGTTAAGGGGACAGGACTTGGCTACACCTTC.

This clonotype occurred many times. The chain couples TRBV15 to TRBJ2-7, with unresolved D. This CDR3 has 15 residues. The V gene lost 1 base and the J gene lost 2 bases, with 12 bases spanning the gap. Germline CDR1 LNHNV, CDR2 YYDKDF (reference sequence). The CDR3, as DNA: TGTGCCACCAGCAGAGTAACCGGGCCTGCCTACGAGCAGTACTTC. As protein: CATSRVTGPAYEQYF.